The 11 T cell receptor beta chains listed next were all sequenced from one sample in a study of human thymus T cells. Corrective heart surgery yielded resections, and these provided the thymus tissue. The protocol was immunoSEQ multiplex PCR, while the TCRdb copy is restricted to in-frame clones and leaves out a portion. The sample contains under 150,000 clones, around 94% of which appear only once. The sequencing sample was made of thymus tissue. Receptors originate from a boy under three years old with a congenital heart defect but otherwise immunologically healthy.

V usage is TRBV4-1 and J usage is TRBJ2-1; 7 bases fit TRBD1. The germline V gene encodes CDR1 MGHRA and CDR2 YSYEKL. Trimming cost V 1 base and J 7 bases; bases outside gene matches: 4. CDR3 size: 14 residues. The CDR3 region is CASSQVLQGNEQFF. In DNA form, the CDR3 reads TGCGCCAGCAGCCAAGTTTTACAGGGGAATGAGCAGTTCTTC.

The chain uses TRBV28 and TRBJ2-5; 8 positions agree with TRBD2. Trimming cost V 3 bases and J 4 bases; bases outside gene matches: 10. CDR1 and CDR2 from the germline V gene are MDHEN and SYDVKM. The CDR3 is made up of 16 amino acids. The CDR3 DNA is TGTGCCAGCAGTTTCTCCCTAGCGGGTAAAGGAGAGACCCAGTACTTC. It encodes CASSFSLAGKGETQYF.

The chain recombines TRBV9 with TRBJ2-5; D is perhaps TRBD1 (6 bases). The CDR3 covers 13 residues. V was trimmed by 1 base and J by 7 bases, leaving 11 bases between them. Per the germline V gene, CDR1 is SGDLS and CDR2 is YYNGEE. The CDR3 is CASSVRPRGTQYF. The CDR3 region has the DNA TGTGCCAGCAGCGTACGACCCAGGGGGACCCAGTACTTC.

The CDR3 sequence: CASRNSSLQETQYF. The CDR3 DNA reads TGTGCCAGCAGGAACAGTTCCTTACAAGAGACCCAGTACTTC. This chain connects TRBV2 to TRBJ2-5; D not resolved. V was shortened by 6 bases and J by 2 bases, with 13 bases between the two germline ends. This CDR3 comprises 14 residues. Germline V gene data show CDR1 as SNHLY and CDR2 as FYNNEI. The whole variable domain, remainder taken from reference TRBV2 and TRBJ2-5, is EPEVTQTPSHQVTQMGQEVILRCVPISNHLYFYWYRQILGQKVEFLVSFYNNEISEKSEIFDDQFSVERPDGSNFTLKIRSTKLEDSAMYFCASRNSSLQETQYFGPGTRLLVL.

The rearrangement uses TRBV5-4 and TRBJ1-2; TRBD1 might be the D (6 bases). The germline gives CDR1 SGHNT, CDR2 YYREEE (reference sequence). The CDR3 is 15 residues long. Trimming cost V 3 bases and J 4 bases, with 16 bases left between them. CDR3 in DNA: TGTGCCAGCAGCTCCCGGACAGCGAAGATCTATGGCTACACCTTC. This codes for CASSSRTAKIYGYTF.

This chain links TRBV4-3 with TRBJ1-2, with TRBD1 as a possible D gene (6 bases). CDR3 length: 14 residues. CDR1 and CDR2 (germline): LGHNA, YSLEER. The V gene lost 3 bases and the J gene lost 5 bases, with 13 bases spanning the gap. The CDR3 DNA sequence: TGCGCCAGCAGCCACGCTGCAACAGGGTATGGCTACACCTTC. It codes for CASSHAATGYGYTF.

This chain connects TRBV6-5 to TRBJ2-4; D remains unclear. Germline CDR1 is MNHEY and CDR2 is SVGAGI. V lost 2 bases and J 0 bases, leaving 11 bases between the germline ends. The CDR3 totals 16 residues. CDR3 nucleotides: TGTGCCAGCAGTTACGGGCCTATGATAGCCAAAAACATTCAGTACTTC. It yields the protein CASSYGPMIAKNIQYF.

To note about this clone: An end of the junction does not agree with germline; a read error may underlie this. The rearrangement joins TRBV28 to TRBJ1-1; 7 nucleotides match TRBD1. Germline CDR1 is MDHEN and CDR2 is SYDVKM. This CDR3 has 12 residues. CDR3 residues: CASRQGNPEAFF. DNA of the CDR3: TGTGCCAGCAGACAGGGGAACCCTGAAGCTTTCTTT. Full variable domain (rest looked up from reference TRBV28 and TRBJ1-1): DVKVTQSSRYLVKRTGEKVFLECVQDMDHENMFWYRQDPGLGLRLIYFSYDVKMKEKGDIPEGYSVSREKKERFSLILESASTNQTSMYLCASRQGNPEAFFGQGTRLTVV.

CDR3 sequence reads: CASSLTPNTEAFF. In DNA form, the CDR3 reads TGTGCCAGCAGCTTAACCCCGAACACTGAAGCTTTCTTT. V is TRBV7-3 and J is TRBJ1-1, with D uncertain. The CDR3 is 13 amino acids. CDR1 and CDR2 from the germline V gene are SGHTA and FQGTGA. Trimming took 0 bases from V and 1 from J, leaving 3 bases between them.

This rearrangement joins TRBV2 to TRBJ1-2; D is perhaps TRBD1 (5 bases). V lost 5 bases and J lost 0, with 22 bases in between. Germline loops: CDR1 SNHLY, CDR2 FYNNEI. The CDR3 length is 18 residues. The CDR3 protein is CASSRTRDGTKANYGYTF. The CDR3 coding sequence is TGTGCCAGCAGTCGTACCCGGGACGGTACCAAAGCTAACTATGGCTACACCTTC. Full variable domain (outside the CDR3, taken from reference TRBV2 and TRBJ1-2): EPEVTQTPSHQVTQMGQEVILRCVPISNHLYFYWYRQILGQKVEFLVSFYNNEISEKSEIFDDQFSVERPDGSNFTLKIRSTKLEDSAMYFCASSRTRDGTKANYGYTFGSGTRLTVV.

The chain links TRBV4-1 to TRBJ1-3; 8 bases are a match to TRBD1. The V and J ends lost 5 bases and 0 bases, in that order; junction bases with no gene match: 6. Germline V CDR1 and CDR2: MGHRA, YSYEKL. The CDR3 length is 16 residues. The CDR3 reads CASSSNRGSSGNTIYF. The CDR3 nucleotides read TGCGCCAGCAGCTCGAACAGGGGGAGCTCTGGAAACACCATATATTTT.